Each of the 30 T cell receptor beta chains below was sequenced from the same sample in a study of CD8 T cells in ankylosing spondylitis. Findings and caveats of the study: Ankylosing spondylitis blood seemed to carry a telltale TCR beta motif made of under 10 highly homologous variants.

TCRdb re-called the 5' RACE reads with MiXCR, one entry per CDR3 protein. The repertoire holds under 950,000 distinct CDR3 sequences, with under 20% as singletons. Which antigens these TCRs recognize remains unknown. The specimen was blood, either unsorted or a sorted T cell fraction (not recorded which). The receptors here all came from a male donor with ankylosing spondylitis.

This clonotype appeared many times. The rearrangement joins TRBV29-1 to TRBJ2-1; 10 nucleotides line up with TRBD2. The CDR3 is 15 amino acids. V lost 7 bases, J lost 9 bases, and 15 bases stayed unmatched. The germline V gene has CDR1 SQVTM and CDR2 ANQGSEA. CDR3 region: CSGRAGGQPGGEQFF. CDR3 nucleotides: TGCAGCGGTCGAGCGGGAGGGCAACCGGGTGGTGAGCAGTTCTTC.

The chain uses TRBV3-1 and TRBJ1-5; 7 bases map to TRBD1. Germline assignment: CDR1 LGHDT and CDR2 YNNKEL (reference sequence). J gave up 4 bases and V 5 bases, and 2 bases lay outside the gene matches. This CDR3 has 13 residues. The CDR3 reads CASSDRENQPQHF. CDR3 nucleotides: TGTGCCAGCAGCGACAGGGAGAATCAGCCCCAGCATTTT.

The chain employs TRBV18 and TRBJ2-5; a possible D gene is TRBD2 (5 bases). The ends were cut back, 1 base at V and 5 bases at J, with 8 bases in the middle. The length of the CDR3 is 13 residues. The germline gives CDR1 KGHSH, CDR2 LQKENI. The chain's CDR3 is CASSPLREETQYF. CDR3 DNA sequence: TGTGCCAGCTCACCACTAAGGGAGGAGACCCAGTACTTC.

This clonotype was seen just once. This chain joins TRBV6-2 or TRBV6-3 and TRBJ2-5, with 9 bases that match TRBD1. V trimming: 5 bases; J trimming: 5 bases; junction bases outside the gene matches: 9. The length of the CDR3 is 15 residues. From germline, CDR1 is MNHEY and CDR2 SVGEGT. In nucleotides, the CDR3 is TGTGCCAGCAGTGCTCCGGGACAGGGCCTTGAGACCCAGTACTTC. It specifies CASSAPGQGLETQYF.

Only a few counts were recorded for this clonotype. The V and J genes are TRBV9 and TRBJ2-1, with D possibly being TRBD2 (5 bases). Germline lookup yields CDR1 SGDLS and CDR2 YYNGEE. CDR3 length: 15 amino acids. The V end was cut by 3 bases, the J end by 3 bases, with 13 bases between. The CDR3 nucleotides read TGTGCCAGCAGCGCCTATCCCCGGGACTACAATGAGCAGTTCTTC. Residues: CASSAYPRDYNEQFF. Looking up the rest from reference TRBV9 and TRBJ2-1 gives the full variable domain: DSGVTQTPKHLITATGQRVTLRCSPRSGDLSVYWYQQSLDQGLQFLIQYYNGEERAKGNILERFSAQQFPDLHSELNLSSLELGDSALYFCASSAYPRDYNEQFFGPGTRLTVL.

The rearrangement uses TRBV4-3 and TRBJ2-3; TRBD2 matches 13 bases. Germline V gene sequence: CDR1 LGHNA, CDR2 YSLEER. V lost 5 bases, J lost 1 base, and 3 bases stayed unmatched. The CDR3 spans 16 residues. CDR3 in amino acids: CASSVGLAGGTDTQYF. CDR3 nucleotides: TGCGCCAGCAGCGTAGGACTAGCGGGAGGCACAGATACGCAGTATTTT.

The chain links TRBV20-1 to TRBJ2-7; 10 positions agree with TRBD2. The CDR3 runs 12 residues. CDR1 DFQATT and CDR2 SNEGSKA come from the germline V gene (reference sequence). V dropped 4 bases and J dropped 6; count of bases not matched to a gene: 3. The CDR3, as DNA: TGCAGTGCTACTAGCGGGAGCAGCGAGCAGTACTTC. Translation gives CSATSGSSEQYF.

This clonotype was observed at least ten times. This chain connects TRBV12-3 or TRBV12-4 to TRBJ1-5; possibly TRBD1 for D (5 bases). The CDR3 is 14 residues long. Trimming shortened V by 7 bases and J by 3 bases, and 13 bases separated the two germline ends. The CDR3 bases are TGTGCCAGCAACCCGGGGACGGACAATCAGCCCCAGCATTTT. Amino acid sequence: CASNPGTDNQPQHF.

The chain links TRBV27 to TRBJ2-1; 13 nucleotides line up with TRBD2. The V gene end was trimmed by 8 bases and the J gene end by 7 bases; junction bases not matched to a gene: 2. This CDR3 comprises 13 residues. Germline V CDR1 and CDR2: MNHEY, SMNVEV (reference sequence). This chain's CDR3 is CASGLAGVNEQFF. The CDR3 DNA is TGTGCCAGCGGACTAGCGGGAGTTAATGAGCAGTTCTTC.

This clonotype was observed a handful of times. V is TRBV5-1 and J is TRBJ2-7, with 11 bases that match TRBD2. V lost 0 bases and J lost 2; bases outside the gene matches: 7. CDR3 length: 17 residues. Germline CDR1 and CDR2: SGHRS and YFSETQ. The DNA for the CDR3 is TGCGCCAGCAGCTTGGGTCCTAGCGGGGGGCTTACCTACGAGCAGTACTTC. The encoded protein is CASSLGPSGGLTYEQYF.

This clonotype has more than one count but fewer than ten. The chain is built from TRBV6-2 or TRBV6-3 and TRBJ2-1, with TRBD2 matching over 9 bases. V shed 10 bases, J shed 4 bases, and the junction held 2 bases outside the gene matches. Germline-derived CDR1 and CDR2 are MNHEY and SVGEGT. CDR3 length: 12 amino acids. The CDR3 nucleotides read TGTGCCACGGCGGGAGGGTACAATGAGCAGTTCTTC. Amino acid sequence: CATAGGYNEQFF.

This chain joins TRBV6-5 and TRBJ2-7, with D maybe TRBD2 (7 bases). This CDR3 has 16 amino acids. CDR1 is MNHEY, CDR2 SVGAGI, per germline. The V and J ends lost 4 bases and 0 bases respectively, with 16 bases between them. The CDR3: CASSSGGQRTSYEQYF. The CDR3 DNA follows: TGTGCCAGCAGTTCGGGGGGCCAGCGGACCTCCTACGAGCAGTACTTC.

The chain combines TRBV6-5 with TRBJ2-5, with D unclear. CDR1 and CDR2 from the germline V gene are MNHEY and SVGAGI. The CDR3 runs 15 residues. Trimming pared 0 bases from V and 5 bases from J, leaving 13 bases between. The CDR3 coding sequence is TGTGCCAGCAGTTACTCGAATGGGGTTGGGGAGACCCAGTACTTC. Translation gives CASSYSNGVGETQYF.

The genes are TRBV6-5 and TRBJ1-6; D remains ambiguous. Per the germline V gene, CDR1 is MNHEY and CDR2 is SVGAGI. CDR3 length equals 16 residues. The V gene lost 0 bases and the J gene lost 7 bases, with 13 bases spanning the gap. The CDR3 DNA is TGTGCCAGCAGTTACTCGAGGTTGGCGGGGAATTCACCCCTCCACTTT. Protein sequence: CASSYSRLAGNSPLHF.

The sample holds a few counts of this clonotype. This chain joins TRBV7-8 and TRBJ1-3, with 7 bases aligning to TRBD1. Germline CDR1 is SGHVS and CDR2 is FQNEAQ. The CDR3 has 16 amino acids. With V trimmed by 5 bases and J by 4 bases, 11 bases remained unmatched. The CDR3 nucleotides read TGTGCCAGCAGCCCCCGACAGGGAACGGGGGGAAACACCATATATTTT. This encodes CASSPRQGTGGNTIYF. Variable domain in full (rest from reference TRBV7-8 and TRBJ1-3): GAGVSQSPRYKVAKRGQDVALRCDPISGHVSLFWYQQALGQGPEFLTYFQNEAQLDKSGLPSDRFFAERPEGSVSTLKIQRTQQEDSAVYLCASSPRQGTGGNTIYFGEGSWLTVV.

This clonotype was observed at least ten times. The V gene is TRBV5-5, the J gene TRBJ2-7; 8 bases match TRBD1. CDR1 is SGHKS, CDR2 YYEKEE, per germline (reference sequence). The CDR3 is 14 residues long. The junction had 6 bases not matched to a gene; V was cut back by 2 bases and J by 5 bases. The DNA of the CDR3 is TGTGCCAGCAGCTTCAGGGGGCGCGAGGACGAGCAGTACTTC. It codes for CASSFRGREDEQYF.

V usage is TRBV20-1 and J usage is TRBJ2-3, with D unclear. CDR1 DFQATT and CDR2 SNEGSKA come from the germline V gene (reference sequence). This CDR3 spans 14 amino acids. Trimming pared 6 bases from V and 2 bases from J, leaving 15 bases between. CDR3 residues: CSAPEGPYTDTQYF. The DNA of the CDR3 is TGCAGTGCCCCCGAAGGGCCGTACACAGATACGCAGTATTTT.

CDR3 loop: CASSYDGRKADTQYF. The CDR3 bases are TGTGCCAGCAGCTACGACGGGAGGAAAGCAGATACGCAGTATTTT. The rearrangement joins TRBV7-3 to TRBJ2-3, with 7 nucleotides matching TRBD2. CDR1 and CDR2 (germline): SGHTA, FQGTGA. The CDR3 covers 15 residues. The V segment lost 4 bases and the J segment 4 bases; nucleotides outside the gene matches: 8.

The chain is built from TRBV24-1 and TRBJ1-1; the D is unclear. Trimming removed 4 bases from V and 4 bases from J, with 6 bases in between. Germline assignment: CDR1 KGHDR and CDR2 SFDVKD. The CDR3 is 12 amino acids. As DNA, the CDR3 is TGTGCCACCAGTGAGGGTGGCACTGAAGCTTTCTTT. Translating it yields CATSEGGTEAFF.

The V gene is TRBV5-1, the J gene TRBJ2-2, with TRBD1 matching 10 bases. The CDR3 covers 16 residues. J lost 6 bases, V lost 4 bases, and 9 bases had no gene match. The germline V gene has CDR1 SGHRS and CDR2 YFSETQ. CDR3 amino acids: CASSPGQGFDPGELFF. CDR3 bases: TGCGCCAGCAGCCCGGGACAGGGGTTTGACCCCGGGGAGCTGTTTTTT.

The chain uses TRBV5-1 and TRBJ1-6; weak D call: TRBD1 (6 bases). Looked up from germline, CDR1 is SGHRS and CDR2 is YFSETQ. The CDR3 covers 15 residues. The germline V and J ends were trimmed by 4 bases and 7 bases, with 15 bases remaining between them. The CDR3 sequence: CASSQGQLTNSPLHF. For the CDR3, the DNA is TGCGCCAGCAGCCAGGGACAATTAACGAATTCACCCCTCCACTTT.

For the CDR3, the DNA is TGTGCCAGCAGCCCCCCCACAGGGGGCGCGGCAGATTTCTTT. Translation gives CASSPPTGGAADFF. This sequence joins TRBV28 and TRBJ1-1; 9 nucleotides agree with TRBD1. There are 14 residues in the CDR3. Trimming cost V 6 bases and J 13 bases; bases outside gene matches: 15. CDR1 is MDHEN, CDR2 SYDVKM, per germline.

This clonotype was observed a handful of times. V gene TRBV5-1 combines with J gene TRBJ2-1; 10 bases match TRBD2. This CDR3 contains 13 residues. With 7 bases clipped from V and 8 bases from J, the junction kept 6 bases outside the gene matches. Germline-derived CDR1 and CDR2 are SGHRS and YFSETQ. CDR3 region: CASEAGGLHEQFF. CDR3 bases: TGCGCCAGCGAAGCGGGGGGGCTCCATGAGCAGTTCTTC.

Only a few counts were recorded for this clonotype. The chain carries TRBV20-1 and TRBJ2-7, with TRBD2 matching 8 bases. Germline trimming cut 0 bases from V and 2 bases from J; bases unmatched to any gene: 3. The CDR3 spans 14 residues. The germline V gene has CDR1 DFQATT and CDR2 SNEGSKA (reference sequence). CDR3 protein: CSARDQAGAYEQYF. CDR3 bases: TGCAGTGCTAGAGATCAAGCGGGAGCCTACGAGCAGTACTTC.

This clonotype was counted only a few times. The chain employs TRBV20-1 and TRBJ2-1; D unclear. Per germline, CDR1 DFQATT and CDR2 SNEGSKA (reference sequence). The CDR3 covers 14 residues. With 0 bases removed from V and 3 bases from J, the gap between germline ends came to 9 bases. CDR3: CSARDPQFYNEQFF. The CDR3, as DNA: TGCAGTGCTAGAGACCCACAGTTCTACAATGAGCAGTTCTTC.

This clonotype has just a few counts. The V call is TRBV5-1, the J call TRBJ2-5; D ambiguous. The germline V gene has CDR1 SGHRS and CDR2 YFSETQ. V dropped 4 bases and J dropped 5 bases, with 24 bases sitting between them. CDR3 length equals 17 residues. The CDR3, as DNA: TGCGCCAGCAGCCCGGCCGTCCATACCACGACTGGCGAGACCCAGTACTTC. It yields the protein CASSPAVHTTTGETQYF.

The chain is built from TRBV27 and TRBJ2-3; the match to TRBD1 covers 8 bases. CDR1 and CDR2 from the germline V gene are MNHEY and SMNVEV (reference sequence). This CDR3 has 15 amino acids. V lost 5 bases to trimming and J lost 5 bases; unmatched junction nucleotides: 9. CDR3 in amino acids: CASSPYRGWRDTQYF. The DNA of the CDR3 is TGTGCCAGCAGTCCGTACAGGGGGTGGAGAGATACGCAGTATTTT.

This clonotype has just a few counts. The CDR3 nucleotides are TGTGCCAGCAGTTACGACAGGAGCTTCGGGCAGTACTTC. This translates into CASSYDRSFGQYF. The chain links TRBV6-6 to TRBJ2-7, with a possible D match to TRBD1 (6 bases). Trimming took 2 bases from V and 9 from J, leaving 14 bases between them. There are 13 residues in the CDR3. The germline V gene encodes CDR1 MNHNY and CDR2 SVGAGI (reference sequence).

This clonotype was recorded a few times. The chain links TRBV30 to TRBJ1-2, with D possibly TRBD1 on 5 matching bases. The CDR3 spans 12 residues. Trimming removed 0 bases at V and 8 bases at J, with 10 bases between. Germline V gene data show CDR1 as GTSNPN and CDR2 as SVGIG (reference sequence). The DNA of the CDR3 is TGTGCCTGGAGTGTGGGGGGGATCGGCTACACCTTC. Translating gives CAWSVGGIGYTF. The full variable domain, completed using reference TRBV30 and TRBJ1-2, is SQTIHQWPATLVQPVGSPLSLECTVEGTSNPNLYWYRQAAGRGLQLLFYSVGIGQISSEVPQNLSASRPQDRQFILSSKKLLLSDSGFYLCAWSVGGIGYTFGSGTRLTVV.

This clonotype was picked up a small number of times. The chain employs TRBV5-1 and TRBJ1-4; D is ambiguous. The V and J ends lost 0 bases and 4 bases respectively, with 10 bases between them. Germline V lookup: CDR1 SGHRS, CDR2 YFSETQ. The CDR3 loop spans 15 amino acids. This CDR3 reads CASSLVGGDNEKLFF. DNA for the CDR3: TGCGCCAGCAGCTTGGTAGGCGGGGATAATGAAAAACTGTTTTTT.